These 30 T cell receptor beta chains share one sample of origin, sequenced in a study of Graves' ophthalmopathy and Graves' hyperthyroidism. The TCR beta CDR3 regions underwent amplification from RNA transcripts. HTBI-primed first-round RT-PCR preceded second-round multiplex PCR. TCRdb independently ran MiXCR on the multiplex PCR reads; one entry per CDR3 protein. Among about 660,000 distinct CDR3 sequences listed, more than 40% were seen once. The source material was peripheral blood. The origin of the receptors is an adult man with Graves' ophthalmopathy.

This clonotype occurred a few times. V is TRBV24-1 and J is TRBJ2-7; D gene uncertain. Trimming left V 11 bases short and J 5 bases short, with 15 bases between. Germline values: CDR1 KGHDR, CDR2 SFDVKD. The CDR3 extends over 12 amino acids. CDR3 nucleotides: TGTGCCATAGGATCGTCTGGGAACGAGCAGTACTTC. This codes for CAIGSSGNEQYF.

A single count supports this clonotype. The chain employs TRBV25-1 and TRBJ1-4; 8 bases agree with TRBD1. Germline trimming cut 3 bases from V and 8 bases from J; bases unmatched to any gene: 8. Germline V gene data show CDR1 as MGHDK and CDR2 as SYGVNS. CDR3 length: 15 amino acids. The CDR3 region has the DNA TGTGCCAGCAGTGACCTAGGGACAGGAGAGGAAAAACTGTTTTTT. It specifies CASSDLGTGEEKLFF.

This clonotype was seen repeatedly, ten times or more. The rearrangement links TRBV4-3 to TRBJ1-2, with 9 bases identical to TRBD1. The CDR3 loop spans 15 amino acids. Germline loops: CDR1 LGHNA, CDR2 YSLEER. The J segment lost 2 bases and the V segment lost 3 bases, leaving 4 bases of the junction unmatched. Here the CDR3 reads CASSQGQGLNYGYTF. CDR3 DNA sequence: TGCGCCAGCAGCCAGGGACAGGGCCTAAACTATGGCTACACCTTC.

The table lists this clonotype with many counts. The chain joins TRBV6-6 to TRBJ1-4, with TRBD1 identical over 7 bases. The V gene end was trimmed by 2 bases and the J gene end by 0 bases; junction bases not matched to a gene: 3. Germline-derived CDR1 and CDR2 are MNHNY and SVGAGI (reference sequence). CDR3 size: 16 residues. The CDR3 loop reads CASSYLGTATNEKLFF. In nucleotides, the CDR3 is TGTGCCAGCAGTTACCTCGGGACAGCAACTAATGAAAAACTGTTTTTT.

This clonotype was counted at least ten times. Here the CDR3 reads CASSKSGTVNTEAFF. The CDR3 DNA follows: TGTGCCAGCAGCAAATCAGGGACGGTGAACACTGAAGCTTTCTTT. The rearrangement joins TRBV7-9 to TRBJ1-1, with TRBD1 as a possible D gene (5 bases). The length of the CDR3 is 15 residues. From germline, CDR1 is SEHNR and CDR2 FQNEAQ (reference sequence). V lost 5 bases and J 0 bases, leaving 13 bases between the germline ends.

The V and J genes are TRBV7-8 and TRBJ2-5, with D perhaps matching TRBD1 (6 bases). V shed 9 bases and J shed 2 bases, with 13 bases lying between them. CDR3 size: 13 residues. Germline CDR1 and CDR2: SGHVS and FQNEAQ. The CDR3 sequence is CASDPGQQETQYF. In DNA, the CDR3 is TGTGCCAGTGACCCCGGACAGCAAGAGACCCAGTACTTC.

This clonotype occurred many times. This chain uses TRBV2 with TRBJ1-1; D is unclear. The CDR3 has 13 amino acids. V lost 7 bases and J 4 bases, leaving 13 bases between the germline ends. Germline V CDR1 and CDR2: SNHLY, FYNNEI. CDR3 DNA sequence: TGTGCCAGCATCGCTTCAAGGACCACTGAAGCTTTCTTT. Residues: CASIASRTTEAFF.

This clonotype was counted at least ten times. V and J are TRBV11-3 and TRBJ2-7, with D unresolved. The germline CDR1 and CDR2 sequences are SGHNT and YENEEA. The V end was cut by 1 base, the J end by 0 bases, with 7 bases between. This CDR3 comprises 14 residues. The CDR3 bases are TGTGCCAGCAGCTTAGCGGAAAGCTCCTACGAGCAGTACTTC. Protein product: CASSLAESSYEQYF.

In its sample, this clonotype is medium-sized (0.01 to 0.1%). The genes are TRBV15 and TRBJ2-7, with 9 positions matching TRBD1. The germline CDR1 and CDR2 sequences are LNHNV and YYDKDF (reference sequence). The CDR3 is 14 amino acids. V lost 4 bases and J lost 2; bases outside the gene matches: 3. Here the CDR3 reads CATSKDRGTYEQYF. CDR3 nucleotides: TGTGCCACCAGCAAGGACAGGGGAACCTACGAGCAGTACTTC.

This clonotype was seen repeatedly, ten times or more. J is TRBJ1-1 and V is TRBV5-1; the D is unclear. The CDR3 extends over 13 amino acids. Germline V CDR1 and CDR2: SGHRS, YFSETQ. Trimming left V 0 bases short and J 7 bases short, with 10 bases between. The CDR3 region has the DNA TGCGCCAGCAGCTTGGCGGGCGCGGGTGAAGCTTTCTTT. This sequence encodes CASSLAGAGEAFF. The complete variable domain, with remaining parts taken from reference TRBV5-1 and TRBJ1-1, reads KAGVTQTPRYLIKTRGQQVTLSCSPISGHRSVSWYQQTPGQGLQFLFEYFSETQRNKGNFPGRFSGRQFSNSRSEMNVSTLELGDSALYLCASSLAGAGEAFFGQGTRLTVV.

J is TRBJ2-5 and V is TRBV3-1, with 10 bases identical to TRBD1. There are 15 residues in the CDR3. J lost 3 bases, V lost 6 bases, and 7 bases had no gene match. Germline V lookup: CDR1 LGHDT, CDR2 YNNKEL (reference sequence). The CDR3 region is CASSTTGTGEETQYF. CDR3 sequence (DNA): TGTGCCAGCAGTACTACCGGGACAGGGGAAGAGACCCAGTACTTC.

This clonotype has ten or more counts. An end of the junction differs from the germline gene, which may be a read error. The chain couples TRBV19 to TRBJ1-1; D is unclear. Germline CDR1 and CDR2: LNHDA and SQIVND (reference sequence). CDR3 length equals 13 residues. The CDR3 DNA reads as TGCGCCAGCAGTATAGGCTCAAACACTGAAGCTTTCTTT. This sequence encodes CASSIGSNTEAFF. The variable domain in full, with the rest retrieved from reference TRBV19 and TRBJ1-1, is DGGITQSPKYLFRKEGQNVTLSCEQNLNHDAMYWYRQDPGQGLRLIYYSQIVNDFQKGDIAEGYSVSREKKESFPLTVTSAQKNPTAFYLCASSIGSNTEAFFGQGTRLTVV.

The chain joins TRBV10-3 to TRBJ1-2; possible D gene TRBD1, 6 bases. The CDR3 spans 16 residues. Trimming cost V 6 bases and J 9 bases, with 26 bases left between them. CDR1 and CDR2 (germline): ENHRY, SYGVKD. CDR3 protein: CAIRDLNRDPQYSYTF. In DNA, the CDR3 is TGTGCCATCAGAGATCTCAACAGGGATCCCCAATATAGCTACACCTTC.

The chain combines TRBV6-2 or TRBV6-3 with TRBJ2-5, with D possibly matching TRBD2 (5 bases). CDR1 and CDR2 (germline): MNHEY, SVGEGT. V shed 8 bases and J shed 7 bases, with 17 bases lying between them. The CDR3 is 13 residues long. The CDR3 region is CASWESTKGTQYF. The CDR3 coding sequence is TGTGCCAGCTGGGAGAGCACAAAGGGGACCCAGTACTTC.

This clonotype was picked up many times. The CDR3 DNA follows: TGTGCCAGCAGACTGGACAGTAGCATCTATGGCTACACCTTC. Protein sequence: CASRLDSSIYGYTF. V gene TRBV7-9 combines with J gene TRBJ1-2; the D gene is possibly TRBD1 (6 bases). The CDR3 runs to 14 residues. Germline V gene data show CDR1 as SEHNR and CDR2 as FQNEAQ (reference sequence). Trimming shortened V by 6 bases and J by 4 bases, and 15 bases separated the two germline ends. Using reference TRBV7-9 and TRBJ1-2 for the parts outside the CDR3, the full variable domain is DTGVSQNPRHKITKRGQNVTFRCDPISEHNRLYWYRQTLGQGPEFLTYFQNEAQLEKSRLLSDRFSAERPKGSFSTLEIQRTEQGDSAMYLCASRLDSSIYGYTFGSGTRLTVV.

The V gene is TRBV11-3, the J gene TRBJ1-1, with D possibly TRBD1 on 5 matching bases. Germline V gene data show CDR1 as SGHNT and CDR2 as YENEEA. This CDR3 comprises 14 residues. With 1 base removed from V and 6 bases from J, the gap between germline ends came to 12 bases. The CDR3 loop reads CASSLGDSQSEAFF. For the CDR3, the DNA is TGTGCCAGCAGCTTAGGTGACAGCCAATCTGAAGCTTTCTTT.

A word on this clonotype: A much larger clone is a single base away; this may be a read error. The rearrangement links TRBV12-3 or TRBV12-4 to TRBJ1-4; no reliable D call. The length of the CDR3 is 14 residues. DNA of the CDR3: TGTGCCAGCAGACCGGGTCCAACTAATGAAAAACTGTCTTTT. It encodes CASRPGPTNEKLSF.

The rearrangement uses TRBV20-1 and TRBJ2-7; tentative D call: TRBD2 (5 bases). This CDR3 contains 13 residues. Germline CDR1 is DFQATT and CDR2 is SNEGSKA (reference sequence). V lost 4 bases, J lost 0 bases, and 10 bases lay in between. The CDR3 DNA reads as TGCAGTGCTACTACCGGGAACTCCTACGAGCAGTACTTC. As protein: CSATTGNSYEQYF.

J is TRBJ1-1 and V is TRBV29-1; the D gene is possibly TRBD1 (5 bases). The V end was cut by 4 bases, the J end by 0 bases, with 12 bases between. The CDR3 has 14 amino acids. The V gene's germline CDR1 is SQVTM and CDR2 ANQGSEA. The CDR3 nucleotides are TGCAGCGTTGTTCGGGGCAGGATGAACACTGAAGCTTTCTTT. Translating gives CSVVRGRMNTEAFF.

The chain carries TRBV5-6 and TRBJ1-5, with 9 bases that match TRBD1. CDR1 is SGHDT, CDR2 YYEEEE, per germline. This CDR3 comprises 14 residues. The V and J ends lost 3 bases and 11 bases, in that order; junction bases with no gene match: 9. CDR3 sequence (DNA): TGTGCCAGCAGCTCGGACAGGGGTTATGAGACCCAGCATTTT. Its translation is CASSSDRGYETQHF.

This clonotype was seen only a few times. The chain employs TRBV5-1 and TRBJ2-2; 8 bases fit TRBD1. Losses at the gene ends were 4 bases for V and 0 bases for J; bases not matched to a gene: 5. The length of the CDR3 is 16 residues. The germline V gene has CDR1 SGHRS and CDR2 YFSETQ. The CDR3 bases are TGCGCCAGCAGCCACAAGACAGGGGCGAACACCGGGGAGCTGTTTTTT. Translation: CASSHKTGANTGELFF.

The gene calls are TRBV15 and TRBJ2-5; TRBD1 matches at 11 bases. J gave up 7 bases and V 1 base, and 8 bases lay outside the gene matches. CDR1 is LNHNV and CDR2 is YYDKDF in the germline V gene (reference sequence). This CDR3 is 16 amino acids long. CDR3 in DNA: TGTGCCACCAGCAGAGCCCACCCGGACAGGGGGCGGACCCAGTACTTC. This sequence encodes CATSRAHPDRGRTQYF.

The chain carries TRBV7-9 and TRBJ1-6; no clear D gene. Trimming cost V 4 bases and J 11 bases, with 6 bases left between them. Looked up from germline, CDR1 is SEHNR and CDR2 is FQNEAQ (reference sequence). The CDR3 is 11 amino acids. The CDR3 coding sequence is TGTGCCAGCAGCTCACGAGCACCCCTCCACTTT. This translates into CASSSRAPLHF.

V usage is TRBV12-1 and J usage is TRBJ1-1. TRBV12-1 is shown as a pseudogene. The CDR3 consists of 15 residues. For the CDR3, the DNA is TGTGCCAGCAGCGTTGTGGCATCAAGGGACACTGAAGCTTTCTTT. This sequence encodes CASSVVASRDTEAFF.

In this sample, this clonotype turned up a few times. The chain couples TRBV11-3 to TRBJ1-1, with TRBD1 matching 8 bases. Losses at the gene ends were 5 bases for V and 1 base for J; bases not matched to a gene: 9. The length of the CDR3 is 16 residues. Per germline, CDR1 SGHNT and CDR2 YENEEA. The CDR3 protein is CASSPGQGRRNTEAFF. The CDR3 DNA reads as TGTGCCAGCAGCCCTGGACAGGGAAGAAGGAACACTGAAGCTTTCTTT.

This clonotype has a handful of counts. The chain has TRBV27 and TRBJ1-5; TRBD1 is a possible D gene (5 bases). Trimming removed 8 bases at V and 7 bases at J, with 15 bases between. This CDR3 is built from 13 residues. The germline CDR1 and CDR2 sequences are MNHEY and SMNVEV (reference sequence). For the CDR3, the DNA is TGTGCCAGCGGCTCGGGGGGGTTCCAGCCCCAGCATTTT. It is translated as CASGSGGFQPQHF.

This clonotype was observed at least ten times. V and J are TRBV7-9 and TRBJ1-1, with D possibly matching TRBD1 (5 bases). V was cut by 6 bases and J by 6 bases, with 20 bases left in between. The CDR3 consists of 15 residues. Germline V lookup: CDR1 SEHNR, CDR2 FQNEAQ (reference sequence). The CDR3 coding sequence is TGTGCCAGCAGTCGAAGGGGAGTATTGTACGCTGAAGCTTTCTTT. The encoded protein is CASSRRGVLYAEAFF.

Many counts were recorded for this clonotype. DNA for the CDR3: TGTGCCACCAGCAGAGATCTAAGCGGAATGAACACTGAAGCTTTCTTT. Translation gives CATSRDLSGMNTEAFF. The chain combines TRBV15 with TRBJ1-1, with D hard to call. CDR1 and CDR2 from the germline V gene are LNHNV and YYDKDF (reference sequence). CDR3 length equals 16 residues. V lost 0 bases and J lost 0, with 11 bases in between.

The chain has TRBV2 and TRBJ2-5, with TRBD2 identical over 7 bases. The trim removed 6 bases at V and 4 bases at J, leaving 11 bases unmatched. The CDR3 is 15 residues long. From germline, CDR1 is SNHLY and CDR2 FYNNEI. In DNA, the CDR3 is TGTGCCAGCAGCTCAAGACTAGCTCAATCAGAGACCCAGTACTTC. Amino acids: CASSSRLAQSETQYF.

The table lists this clonotype with a count of one. The J gene is TRBJ2-7, the V gene TRBV12-3 or TRBV12-4; TRBD2 aligns across 8 bases. The V segment lost 7 bases and the J segment 4 bases; nucleotides outside the gene matches: 9. The CDR3 spans 14 residues. The CDR3 protein is CASTRGLDAYEQYF. The CDR3 bases are TGTGCCAGCACCCGGGGACTAGACGCTTACGAGCAGTACTTC.